This TCR beta chain derives from a study of blood T cell repertoires in COVID-19 (dated by TCRdb to 2018 to 2020). Looking at the study overall: Samples from collaborators originated in the United States, Italy and Spain and spanned both the acute and convalescent phases of COVID-19. HLA class I and class II types, where available, came from metadata supplied by the sample provider rather than from assay-based typing. The samples were drawn from two sources: the first 160 participants of the ongoing ImmuneRACE study, and 1,000 to 1,500 subjects contributed by 6 global collaborators. The repertoires were made available in a free public database intended to serve as a resource for research on the immune response to SARS-CoV-2. The prospective study material was composed of cDNA or gDNA derived from T cells, B-cell-depleted T cells, or PBMCs. Subjects who had been exposed to COVID-19, were actively infected with it, or had recovered from it provided the deeply sampled blood TCRbeta repertoires that made up the dataset. A de-identified subject ID, COVID-19 status, age in years and sex were almost always included in the sample metadata.

The germline ends are 7 bases apart after V is trimmed by 0 bases and J by 10 bases. Taken from cysteine to phenylalanine, the CDR3 has 13 residues. Here the CDR3 DNA is all that survives: 39 bases in frame from base 1. CDR1 and CDR2, looked up from the germline V gene, are MGHRA and YSYEKL. Concerning this clone: Its antigen has not been determined. Base qualities are missing; no much larger clone stands one base away.

TCRbeta CDR3 regions were amplified from genomic DNA using the immunoSEQ Assay, a bias-controlled multiplex PCR. The study's processing was this. Within the assay, amplification of reference gene primers was used to estimate how many nucleated cells each sample contained. To quantify the absolute abundance of each unique TCRbeta CDR3 rearrangement, sequence reads were collapsed and filtered. Productive Simpson clonality was computed per sample as the square root of Simpson's diversity index over productive rearrangements. Sourced from immuneACCESS, this table was stored by TCRdb with only in-frame sequences that have V and J called. A share of the clones is absent; for the studies checked, an unresolved V gene accounts for under half, and the remainder has no known explanation. D and trimming were read from the DNA, whereas the V and J calls and clone size are those reported in that table. The sample table lists some 300,000 clones, 85% to 90% of them with a count of one. Of the sample, about 8.4% is held by the ten largest clones.

What the work shows at the level of the full study, not this receptor alone: The quantity of clinical and demographic metadata differed by source and by participant and was supplied without curation.

In the prospective study, participants were roughly 18 to 100 years old, resided in about two dozen geographic areas of the United States, and were enrolled through a virtual design. In the prospective study, participants were assigned to cohorts based on the clinical history participants reported in a screening survey and a study questionnaire. For ImmuneRACE Cohort 3, a participant was defined as recovered based on two consecutive negative NP/OP PCR tests, clearance by a healthcare professional, or resolution of symptoms. Each participant in the prospective study had whole blood, serum and a nasopharyngeal or oropharyngeal swab collected by mobile phlebotomists. Prospective study participants could optionally give additional blood draws and questionnaires over a roughly 2-month period. Blood samples from the prospective study were shipped frozen or at room temperature prior to DNA extraction.

The chain uses TRBV4-1 and TRBJ1-6, with no reliable assignment of the D segment. The TCR originated in a woman aged 30 to 39 who had recovered from COVID-19. Source material: PBMCs or T cells enriched from blood (not recorded which). CDR3 protein: CASSQDSGSPLHF. At the DNA level, the sequence is TGCGCCAGCAGCCAAGATTCAGGCTCACCCCTCCACTTT.